A single sample is the source of the 6 T cell receptor beta chains below, sequenced in a study of beta chain features in type 1 diabetes. The study reverse transcribed the entire isolated RNA, so it sequenced expressed TCRB transcripts. Assay: immunoSEQ multiplex PCR; the TCRdb copy retains only in-frame clones and omits some. The sample carries a few hundred thousand clones, 25% to 35% recorded once. The sample comprised naive CD4+ T cells from blood. The receptors derive from a man aged 18 to 35 in good health.

The rearrangement links TRBV7-2 to TRBJ2-3; 8 nucleotides align to TRBD1. Germline CDR1 is SGHTA and CDR2 is FQGNSA. The J segment lost 4 bases and the V segment lost 1 base, leaving 7 bases of the junction unmatched. The CDR3 has 16 residues. The CDR3 reads CASSLVGQGAADTQYF. Here the CDR3 DNA reads TGTGCCAGCAGCTTAGTAGGGCAGGGGGCTGCAGATACGCAGTATTTT.

This clone was counted a few times. Other DNA sequences in this specimen translate into the identical CDR3. The chain couples TRBV4-3 to TRBJ2-3; no clear D. The V gene lost 1 base and the J gene lost 1 base, with 6 bases spanning the gap. Germline CDR1 LGHNA, CDR2 YSLEER. The CDR3 is 14 residues long. CDR3 DNA: TGCGCCAGCAGCCAAGGTGGGGGCACAGATACGCAGTATTTT. It translates to CASSQGGGTDTQYF.

This clone was picked up a small number of times. V usage is TRBV7-2 and J usage is TRBJ2-5; a possible D gene is TRBD1 (5 bases). This CDR3 is built from 14 residues. The germline CDR1 and CDR2 sequences are SGHTA and FQGNSA. Trimming took off 5 bases at V and 6 bases at J, with 16 bases between the two ends. The CDR3 is CASSRDRALKTQYF. Here the CDR3 DNA reads TGTGCCAGCAGCCGAGACAGAGCGCTAAAGACCCAGTACTTC.

The rearrangement links TRBV9 to TRBJ1-5, with D possibly TRBD1 on 6 matching bases. V was cut by 3 bases and J by 2 bases, with 9 bases left in between. Germline CDR1 reads SGDLS; CDR2 reads YYNGEE. The CDR3 totals 14 residues. The CDR3 region is CASSATGRNQPQHF. CDR3 coding DNA: TGTGCCAGCAGCGCCACAGGGCGCAATCAGCCCCAGCATTTT.

For this clone: The germline gene is not matched at one end of the junction; a read error may be the cause. The chain carries TRBV19 and TRBJ2-1; no clear D gene. The CDR3 extends over 12 amino acids. The germline CDR1 and CDR2 sequences are LNHDA and SQIVND (reference sequence). As DNA, the CDR3 is TGTGCCAGTAGTATCGGGTTGCCAAGCTTGGTCTTC. Its protein product is CASSIGLPSLVF. The variable domain in full, completed from reference TRBV19 and TRBJ2-1, reads DGGITQSPKYLFRKEGQNVTLSCEQNLNHDAMYWYRQDPGQGLRLIYYSQIVNDFQKGDIAEGYSVSREKKESFPLTVTSAQKNPTAFYLCASSIGLPSLVFGPGTRLTVL.

The chain is built from TRBV5-1 and TRBJ2-1; TRBD2 matches at 9 bases. This CDR3 contains 16 residues. The germline V gene encodes CDR1 SGHRS and CDR2 YFSETQ. Trimming at V came to 0 bases and at J to 3 bases, leaving 4 bases not matched to a gene. The CDR3 loop reads CASSLEASGVYNEQFF. The DNA of the CDR3 is TGCGCCAGCAGCTTGGAGGCTAGCGGGGTCTACAATGAGCAGTTCTTC.